This T cell receptor (beta chain) originates from a study of memory CD4+ T cells and cytomegalovirus serostatus. Single viable CD3+CD4+CD8-CD45RO+ cells were sorted as the memory CD4+ T cells. Original handling: After removing out-of-frame reads, approximately 2 million distinct TCRbeta sequences remained. Profiled with immunoSEQ multiplex PCR; TCRdb holds only in-frame clones, not every one. From that table come the V and J calls and clone size; the DNA was used to work out D and trimming. This sample has about 60,000 clones, with roughly 80% found just once. Trimming left V 1 base short and J 2 bases short, with 11 bases between. The CDR3 runs to 15 residues. The germline gives CDR1 SGHTA, CDR2 FQGNSA.

The V call is TRBV7-2, the J call TRBJ1-1, with D perhaps TRBD1 (5 bases). The TCR sequence derives from an adult in good health and CMV-seronegative. The sequencing input was memory CD4+ T cells from blood. In DNA, the CDR3 is TGTGCCAGCAGCTTAGATGGGGCAGCCAACACTGAAGCTTTCTTT. Translation gives CASSLDGAANTEAFF.